The 9 T cell receptor beta chains below were found in one sample sequenced in a study of a mutant IDH1 vaccine in newly diagnosed glioma. This table comes from immunoSEQ multiplex PCR, and its TCRdb copy is limited to in-frame clones, with some not included. The table has tens of thousands of clones, 91% seen once. Indicated time point: week 5, during vaccination. With topical imiquimod, each dose of the vaccine consisted of 300 ug of mutant IDH1 20-mer peptide. Their target antigens are unknown. The specimen was PBMCs, collected from a glioma patient whose treatment included an IDH1 peptide vaccine. These TCRs come from a woman aged 45 to 65 with glioma.

This clone was observed once. The chain links TRBV6-4 to TRBJ2-2; no reliable D call. CDR3 length: 14 residues. V was cut by 7 bases and J by 3 bases, with 12 bases left in between. CDR1 MRHNA and CDR2 SNTAGT come from the germline V gene. CDR3 residues: CASKQQTYTGELFF. DNA of the CDR3: TGTGCCAGCAAACAACAGACGTACACCGGGGAGCTGTTTTTT.

The V and J genes are TRBV18 and TRBJ2-3, with a weak D call TRBD1 (5 bases). CDR1 and CDR2 from the germline V gene are KGHSH and LQKENI. The CDR3 extends over 14 amino acids. V lost 0 bases and J lost 1, with 5 bases in between. The CDR3 DNA reads as TGTGCCAGCTCACCACCAGGGGGCACAGATACGCAGTATTTT. Its translation is CASSPPGGTDTQYF.

In its sample, this clone was seen a few times. The chain is built from TRBV2 and TRBJ2-1; D remains ambiguous. Per the germline V gene, CDR1 is SNHLY and CDR2 is FYNNEI. V was trimmed by 4 bases and J by 8 bases, leaving 12 bases between them. CDR3 length: 13 residues. CDR3 bases: TGTGCCAGCAGTGCGATGGTAGCCTATGAGCAGTTCTTC. Residues: CASSAMVAYEQFF.

The genes are TRBV28 and TRBJ1-4, with TRBD1 identical over 9 bases. CDR3 length: 15 residues. With 5 bases clipped from V and 7 bases from J, the junction kept 8 bases outside the gene matches. Germline V gene lookup returns CDR1 MDHEN and CDR2 SYDVKM. In DNA form, the CDR3 reads TGTGCCAGCAGTCCCTGGACAGGGGAGATTGAAAAACTGTTTTTT. Translation gives CASSPWTGEIEKLFF.

In this sample, this clone turned up once. CDR3 protein: CASSLTGFNEQYF. The CDR3 DNA is TGTGCCAGCAGCCTCACAGGGTTCAACGAGCAGTACTTC. The V and J genes are TRBV11-3 and TRBJ2-7, with TRBD1 as a possible D gene (6 bases). The V end lost 5 bases, the J end lost 5 bases, and 13 bases lay between the germline ends. CDR3 length equals 13 residues. The V gene's germline CDR1 is SGHNT and CDR2 YENEEA.

This sequence joins TRBV7-9 and TRBJ1-5; no reliable D call. Germline CDR1 SEHNR, CDR2 FQNEAQ (reference sequence). There are 14 residues in the CDR3. V was shortened by 5 bases and J by 3 bases, with 11 bases between the two germline ends. CDR3: CASSPRTDNQPQHF. The CDR3 coding sequence is TGTGCCAGCAGCCCCCGGACGGACAATCAGCCCCAGCATTTT. Based on the CDR3 plus reference TRBV7-9 and TRBJ1-5, the full variable domain is DTGVSQNPRHKITKRGQNVTFRCDPISEHNRLYWYRQTLGQGPEFLTYFQNEAQLEKSRLLSDRFSAERPKGSFSTLEIQRTEQGDSAMYLCASSPRTDNQPQHFGDGTRLSIL.

The count of this clone is one. The V call is TRBV7-8, the J call TRBJ2-1; 7 nucleotides line up with TRBD2. This CDR3 comprises 17 residues. The germline V gene encodes CDR1 SGHVS and CDR2 FQNEAQ. The V gene end was trimmed by 1 base and the J gene end by 0 bases; junction bases not matched to a gene: 6. CDR3 residues: CASSLVLAVNSYNEQFF. The CDR3, as DNA: TGTGCCAGCAGCTTAGTTCTAGCGGTGAACTCCTACAATGAGCAGTTCTTC.

The rearrangement joins TRBV10-3 to TRBJ1-2; no firm D call. Germline loops: CDR1 ENHRY, CDR2 SYGVKD. With 7 bases removed from V and 2 bases from J, the gap between germline ends came to 14 bases. The CDR3 consists of 14 residues. The CDR3 region has the DNA TGTGCCATCACTGACGGGGTGGGGAACTATGGCTACACCTTC. As protein: CAITDGVGNYGYTF.

V gene TRBV7-6 combines with J gene TRBJ1-4, with 7 bases that match TRBD1. The CDR3 sequence is 15 residues long. Losses at the gene ends were 5 bases for V and 6 bases for J; bases not matched to a gene: 9. Per germline, CDR1 SGHVS and CDR2 FNYEAQ. CDR3: CASSRRGISDEKLFF. Written as DNA, the CDR3 is TGTGCCAGCAGCCGCAGGGGGATCTCAGATGAAAAACTGTTTTTT.